This T cell receptor (beta chain) was observed in a study of OX40 agonist ivuxolimab in advanced cancers. The wider study: Ivuxolimab, which patients received intravenously every 2 weeks, was dosed at 0.01 to 10 mg/kg. Among those enrolled, mean age was roughly 62 years (range 23 to 79) and about 79% were male. Prior anti-PD-1, anti-PD-L1 or anti-CTLA-4 therapy did not bar entry, and 30% to 40% had some.

TCRdb's table, derived via immunoSEQ multiplex PCR, lists solely in-frame clones and lacks some. The sample has around 82,000 clones, 88% seen once; the top ten hold 0.75% to 0.95%. The germline gives CDR1 SGHRS, CDR2 YFSETQ. Trimming pared 4 bases from V and 2 bases from J, leaving 9 bases between. The CDR3 is 14 amino acids. The receptor was derived from an adult with an advanced solid tumor such as melanoma, head and neck, liver or kidney cancer. This chain uses TRBV5-1 with TRBJ1-4, with a tentative D call TRBD1 (5 bases). The sequenced sample was CD4+ or CD8+ T cells sorted from blood, obtained in a trial of the OX40 agonist ivuxolimab. The CDR3 region is CASSRDSTNEKLFF. In DNA, the CDR3 is TGCGCCAGCAGCCGAGACAGCACTAATGAAAAACTGTTTTTT.